This T cell receptor (beta chain) was identified in a study of regulatory T cells in long-lasting Graves disease. The TCR beta library used iRepertoire HTBI primers with Arm-PCR amplification of CDR3. TCRdb passed the multiplex PCR reads through MiXCR, listing each CDR3 protein once. The table records hundreds of thousands of distinct CDR3 sequences, about 15% of them present only once. Described time point: newly diagnosed GD, antithyroid drugs for less than 3 months. Extracted RNA from PBMCs served as the source of the TCR library. Trimming cost V 5 bases and J 9 bases, with 24 bases left between them. CDR3 size: 16 residues. The V gene's germline CDR1 is LNHNV and CDR2 YYDKDF (reference sequence). This clonotype was recorded many times. Another study also made use of these data, one on T cells in Graves' hyperthyroidism and ophthalmopathy. This second study says: Researchers report that a 13 V-J model separated ophthalmopathy from stable hyperthyroidism.

The clonotype was recovered from a woman aged 25 to 39 with Graves disease. Sequenced material: peripheral blood mononuclear cells (PBMCs), taken at new diagnosis, from a patient treated with antithyroid drugs. This chain joins TRBV15 and TRBJ2-3, with D perhaps given as TRBD1 or TRBD2 (5 bases each). CDR3 in DNA: TGTGCCACCAGCTCCATCGGGGCTAGTTCTACTACCACGCAGTATTTT. Translating it yields CATSSIGASSTTTQYF. Combining the CDR3 with reference TRBV15 and TRBJ2-3 gives the whole variable domain DAMVIQNPRYQVTQFGKPVTLSCSQTLNHNVMYWYQQKSSQAPKLLFHYYDKDFNNEADTPDNFQSRRPNTSFCFLDIRSPGLGDTAMYLCATSSIGASSTTTQYFGPGTRLTVL.